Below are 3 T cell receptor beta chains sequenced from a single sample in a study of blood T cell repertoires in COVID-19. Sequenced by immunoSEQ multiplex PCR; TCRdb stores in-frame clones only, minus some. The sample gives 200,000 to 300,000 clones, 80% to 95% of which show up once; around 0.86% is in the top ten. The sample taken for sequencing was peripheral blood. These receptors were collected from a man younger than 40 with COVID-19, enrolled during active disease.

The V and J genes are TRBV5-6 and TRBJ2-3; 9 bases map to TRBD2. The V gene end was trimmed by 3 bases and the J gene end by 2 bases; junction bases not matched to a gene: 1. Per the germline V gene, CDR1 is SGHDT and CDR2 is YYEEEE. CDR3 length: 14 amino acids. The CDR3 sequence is CASSSSGATDTQYF. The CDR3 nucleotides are TGTGCCAGCAGCTCTAGCGGGGCCACAGATACGCAGTATTTT. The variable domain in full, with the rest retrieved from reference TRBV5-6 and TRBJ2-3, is DAGVTQSPTHLIKTRGQQVTLRCSPKSGHDTVSWYQQALGQGPQFIFQYYEEEERQRGNFPDRFSGHQFPNYSSELNVNALLLGDSALYLCASSSSGATDTQYFGPGTRLTVL.

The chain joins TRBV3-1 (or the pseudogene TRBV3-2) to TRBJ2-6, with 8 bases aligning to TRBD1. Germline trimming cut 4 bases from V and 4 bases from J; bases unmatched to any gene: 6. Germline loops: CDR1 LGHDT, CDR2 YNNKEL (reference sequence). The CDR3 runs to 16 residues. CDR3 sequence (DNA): TGTGCCAGCAGCCCTTTCAGGGGGCGAGGGGCCAACGTCCTGACTTTC. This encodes CASSPFRGRGANVLTF.

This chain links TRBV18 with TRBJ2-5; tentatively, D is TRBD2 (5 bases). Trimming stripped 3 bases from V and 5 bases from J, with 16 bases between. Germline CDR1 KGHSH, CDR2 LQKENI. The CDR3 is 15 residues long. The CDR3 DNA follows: TGTGCCAGCTCACCGGGTTCGATTGAGGGTGAGACCCAGTACTTC. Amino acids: CASSPGSIEGETQYF.